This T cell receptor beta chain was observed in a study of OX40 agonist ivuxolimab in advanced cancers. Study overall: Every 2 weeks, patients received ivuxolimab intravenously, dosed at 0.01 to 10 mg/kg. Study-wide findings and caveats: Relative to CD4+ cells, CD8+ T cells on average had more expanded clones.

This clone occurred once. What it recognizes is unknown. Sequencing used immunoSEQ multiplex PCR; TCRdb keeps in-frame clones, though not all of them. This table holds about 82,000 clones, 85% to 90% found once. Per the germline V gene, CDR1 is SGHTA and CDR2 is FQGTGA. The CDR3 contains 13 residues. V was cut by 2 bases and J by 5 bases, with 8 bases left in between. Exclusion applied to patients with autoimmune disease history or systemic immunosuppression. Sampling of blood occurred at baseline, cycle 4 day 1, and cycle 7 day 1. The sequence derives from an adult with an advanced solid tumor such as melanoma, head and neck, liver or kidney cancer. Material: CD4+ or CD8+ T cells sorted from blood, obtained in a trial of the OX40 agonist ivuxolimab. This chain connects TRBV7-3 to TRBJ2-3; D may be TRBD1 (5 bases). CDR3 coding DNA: TGTGCCAGCAGCTTACAGCAGGGAGATACGCAGTATTTT. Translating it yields CASSLQQGDTQYF.